This TCR beta chain was documented in a study of memory CD4+ T cells and cytomegalovirus serostatus. The sort gate was single viable CD3+CD4+CD8-CD45RO+ cells for memory CD4+ T cells. The germline CDR1 and CDR2 sequences are GTSNPN and SVGIG (reference sequence). Trimming pared 2 bases from V and 2 bases from J, leaving 14 bases between. CDR3 length: 15 amino acids. The assay was immunoSEQ multiplex PCR, and TCRdb's table has in-frame clones only and misses some. The sample consists of 40,000 or so clones, 60% to 85% of them appearing once. What was sequenced was memory CD4+ T cells from blood. V and J are TRBV30 and TRBJ2-3; perhaps TRBD2 as D (6 bases). The sequence was obtained from an adult in good health and CMV-seronegative. The CDR3 is CAWSRGAGPTDTQYF. Here the CDR3 DNA reads TGTGCCTGGAGTCGAGGAGCGGGCCCCACAGATACGCAGTATTTT.